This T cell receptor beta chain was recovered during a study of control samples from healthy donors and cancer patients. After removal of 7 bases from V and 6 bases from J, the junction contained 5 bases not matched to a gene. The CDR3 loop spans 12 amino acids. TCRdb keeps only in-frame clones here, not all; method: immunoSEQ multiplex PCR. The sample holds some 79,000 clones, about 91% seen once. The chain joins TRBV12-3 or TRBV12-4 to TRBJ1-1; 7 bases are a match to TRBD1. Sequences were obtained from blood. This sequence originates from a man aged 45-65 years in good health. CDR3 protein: CASTTTGAEAFF. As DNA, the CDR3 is TGTGCCAGCACCACAACAGGGGCTGAAGCTTTCTTT.